Shown below are 26 T cell receptor beta chains from a single sample sequenced in a study of T cells in Graves' hyperthyroidism and ophthalmopathy. The CDR3 regions of TCR beta were amplified from RNA transcripts. The TCR CDR3 was amplified in a first-round RT-PCR using the HTBI primer set. MiXCR, run by TCRdb on the multiplex PCR reads, gives a single entry per CDR3 protein. The sample comprises over 500,000 distinct CDR3 sequences, 14% of which are singletons, and approximately 15% rests with the top ten. Material: blood. The receptors shown here come from a woman in her thirties or forties with Graves' hyperthyroidism.

This chain joins TRBV5-4 and TRBJ2-2; TRBD1 might be the D (5 bases). The V gene's germline CDR1 is SGHNT and CDR2 YYREEE (reference sequence). This CDR3 has 17 residues. Trimming left V 1 base short and J 0 bases short, with 13 bases between. The CDR3 reads CASSLSQGIANTGELFF. CDR3 coding DNA: TGTGCCAGCAGCTTGTCTCAGGGAATAGCGAACACCGGGGAGCTGTTTTTT.

This rearrangement joins TRBV28 to TRBJ2-2, with D tentatively TRBD1 or TRBD2 (5 bases each). The length of the CDR3 is 16 residues. V lost 4 bases and J 0 bases, leaving 12 bases between the germline ends. The germline CDR1 and CDR2 sequences are MDHEN and SYDVKM. CDR3 bases: TGTGCCAGCAGTTCACGGGGCAGCTCGAACACCGGGGAGCTGTTTTTT. Residues: CASSSRGSSNTGELFF.

This clonotype was detected a few times. The rearrangement uses TRBV2 and TRBJ1-1; the D is unclear. The V end lost 8 bases, the J end lost 1 base, and 8 bases lay between the germline ends. The CDR3 extends over 12 amino acids. The germline gives CDR1 SNHLY, CDR2 FYNNEI. The CDR3 is CASEEQNTEAFF. The CDR3 DNA reads as TGTGCCAGCGAAGAACAGAACACTGAAGCTTTCTTT. Combining the CDR3 with reference TRBV2 and TRBJ1-1 gives the whole variable domain EPEVTQTPSHQVTQMGQEVILRCVPISNHLYFYWYRQILGQKVEFLVSFYNNEISEKSEIFDDQFSVERPDGSNFTLKIRSTKLEDSAMYFCASEEQNTEAFFGQGTRLTVV.

This clonotype appeared a few times. The chain couples TRBV6-6 to TRBJ2-2, with D unresolved. The CDR3 extends over 15 amino acids. V was cut by 0 bases and J by 0 bases, with 5 bases left in between. CDR1 and CDR2 from the germline V gene are MNHNY and SVGAGI (reference sequence). As DNA, the CDR3 is TGTGCCAGCAGTTACTCAGGGCCGAACACCGGGGAGCTGTTTTTT. Translated, it gives CASSYSGPNTGELFF.

Notes on this clonotype: Possible read error: a much larger clone is one base away. This chain uses TRBV6-6 with TRBJ1-2, with D tentatively TRBD1 (6 bases). The V end was cut by 2 bases, the J end by 2 bases, with 6 bases between. Looked up from germline, CDR1 is MNHNY and CDR2 is SVGAGI (reference sequence). The CDR3 spans 13 residues. For the CDR3, the DNA is TGTGCCAGCAGTTACCAGGGGAACTATGGCTACACCTTC. Amino acid sequence: CASSYQGNYGYTF.

This clonotype has just a few counts. This chain links TRBV4-1 with TRBJ1-2; D might be TRBD1 (6 bases). The CDR3 spans 15 residues. Germline V CDR1 and CDR2: MGHRA, YSYEKL. V lost 0 bases and J lost 6, with 14 bases in between. In DNA form, the CDR3 reads TGCGCCAGCAGCCAAGAGGTACAGGGCTTCGATGGCTACACCTTC. Encoded protein: CASSQEVQGFDGYTF.

This clonotype came up many times. In DNA, the CDR3 is TGCGCCAGCGAAGAGACAGGGTTGACAGATACGCAGTATTTT. Translating gives CASEETGLTDTQYF. The chain combines TRBV5-1 with TRBJ2-3, with 7 bases fitting TRBD1. The CDR3 length is 14 residues. Germline V gene lookup returns CDR1 SGHRS and CDR2 YFSETQ. V shed 7 bases and J 3 bases; nucleotides not matched to a gene: 8. Variable domain in full (rest from reference TRBV5-1 and TRBJ2-3): KAGVTQTPRYLIKTRGQQVTLSCSPISGHRSVSWYQQTPGQGLQFLFEYFSETQRNKGNFPGRFSGRQFSNSRSEMNVSTLELGDSALYLCASEETGLTDTQYFGPGTRLTVL.

This clonotype was detected only once. This may stem from a read error, because a much larger clone lies one nucleotide away. CDR3 in amino acids: CASSLGRVSGYTF. CDR3 in DNA: TGCGCCAGCAGCTTGGGCCGGGTCAGCGGCTACACCTTC. V is TRBV5-1 and J is TRBJ1-2, with D unresolved. CDR1 is SGHRS and CDR2 is YFSETQ in the germline V gene. V was trimmed by 0 bases and J by 8 bases, leaving 11 bases between them. There are 13 residues in the CDR3.

In this sample, this clonotype turned up many times. The chain couples TRBV5-1 to TRBJ1-1, with 10 bases identical to TRBD1. CDR3 length: 16 amino acids. The germline V gene has CDR1 SGHRS and CDR2 YFSETQ. V gave up 3 bases and J gave up 1 base; unmatched junction bases: 6. In DNA, the CDR3 is TGCGCCAGCAGCTCGGCGACAGGGGGCAAGAACACTGAAGCTTTCTTT. Translating gives CASSSATGGKNTEAFF.

The sample holds many counts of this clonotype. The rearrangement uses TRBV2 and TRBJ2-3, with D perhaps matching TRBD1 or TRBD2 (5 bases each). This CDR3 region has 16 residues. The V end was cut by 7 bases, the J end by 3 bases, with 20 bases between. Per germline, CDR1 SNHLY and CDR2 FYNNEI. CDR3 bases: TGTGCCAGCAATCCCGAGTGGGGGTTAGGGACAGATACGCAGTATTTT. Translated: CASNPEWGLGTDTQYF.

The sample holds many counts of this clonotype. The chain recombines TRBV5-1 with TRBJ1-1, with 9 bases that match TRBD1. There are 17 residues in the CDR3. J was trimmed by 5 bases and V by 3 bases; bases with no gene match: 14. Looked up from germline, CDR1 is SGHRS and CDR2 is YFSETQ. The CDR3, as DNA: TGCGCCAGCAGCTGGGGGGACAGGGTTAACCAAGGTACTGAAGCTTTCTTT. Protein product: CASSWGDRVNQGTEAFF.

At least ten counts were recorded for this clonotype. V usage is TRBV30 and J usage is TRBJ1-4; D possibly corresponds to TRBD1 (6 bases). This CDR3 region has 15 residues. V lost 2 bases and J lost 5, with 15 bases in between. The germline V gene encodes CDR1 GTSNPN and CDR2 SVGIG (reference sequence). In nucleotides, the CDR3 is TGTGCCTGGAGTACTTCCGGGACACAGAATGAAAAACTGTTTTTT. Protein product: CAWSTSGTQNEKLFF.

This clonotype was recorded a few times. The J gene is TRBJ2-7, the V gene TRBV19; D is possibly TRBD1 (5 bases). The CDR3 spans 17 residues. Germline V gene lookup returns CDR1 LNHDA and CDR2 SQIVND (reference sequence). V was clipped by 3 bases and J by 2 bases, with 20 bases between them. The CDR3 bases are TGTGCCAGTAGTATGTGGGCTGAAGGGGTACAGGCCTACGAGCAGTACTTC. Amino acid sequence: CASSMWAEGVQAYEQYF.

This clonotype has a count of ten or more. This sequence joins TRBV28 and TRBJ2-5; D might be TRBD2 (5 bases). This CDR3 has 13 amino acids. The V gene's germline CDR1 is MDHEN and CDR2 SYDVKM. Trimming stripped 6 bases from V and 5 bases from J, with 13 bases between. CDR3 in amino acids: CASSLRGWETQYF. For the CDR3, the DNA is TGTGCCAGCAGCCTACGGGGATGGGAGACCCAGTACTTC.

This rearrangement joins TRBV14 to TRBJ1-1; 8 bases fit TRBD1. Germline V gene lookup returns CDR1 SGHDN and CDR2 FVKESK. There are 13 residues in the CDR3. Germline trimming cut 1 base from V and 11 bases from J; bases unmatched to any gene: 6. CDR3 in DNA: TGTGCCAGCAGCCAAGGGGACAGGAGTATCGCTTTCTTT. Amino acid sequence: CASSQGDRSIAFF. Full variable domain (remainder filled in from reference TRBV14 and TRBJ1-1): EAGVTQFPSHSVIEKGQTVTLRCDPISGHDNLYWYRRVMGKEIKFLLHFVKESKQDESGMPNNRFLAERTGGTYSTLKVQPAELEDSGVYFCASSQGDRSIAFFGQGTRLTVV.

The chain carries TRBV7-8 and TRBJ2-3; D possibly corresponds to TRBD1 (6 bases). Per germline, CDR1 SGHVS and CDR2 FQNEAQ. V lost 4 bases to trimming and J lost 2 bases, with 13 bases between them. This CDR3 has 15 residues. As DNA, the CDR3 is TGTGCCAGCAGCTATAGACAGGCAAACACAGATACGCAGTATTTT. Translated, it gives CASSYRQANTDTQYF.

This clonotype was detected a few times. V gene TRBV28 combines with J gene TRBJ2-3; possibly TRBD1 for D (5 bases). Germline V gene sequence: CDR1 MDHEN, CDR2 SYDVKM. The CDR3 extends over 14 amino acids. Trimming left V 5 bases short and J 1 base short, with 10 bases between. The CDR3 DNA follows: TGTGCCAGCAGTAGACCGACAGGCACAGATACGCAGTATTTT. Translation: CASSRPTGTDTQYF.

This clonotype is a singleton in its sample. V usage is TRBV2 and J usage is TRBJ2-6; D remains unclear. The CDR3 is made up of 15 amino acids. Germline V gene lookup returns CDR1 SNHLY and CDR2 FYNNEI. The V gene lost 4 bases and the J gene lost 3 bases, with 10 bases spanning the gap. In DNA form, the CDR3 reads TGTGCCAGCAGTGCGCCAGGTGGTGGGGCCAACGTCCTGACTTTC. Translating it yields CASSAPGGGANVLTF.

This clonotype occurred a few times. The chain is built from TRBV20-1 and TRBJ2-5; perhaps TRBD2 as D (6 bases). In germline, CDR1 is DFQATT, CDR2 SNEGSKA (reference sequence). V lost 1 base and J 5 bases, leaving 20 bases between the germline ends. This CDR3 comprises 16 residues. The CDR3 coding sequence is TGCAGTGCTAGAGGAAACCTGGAGATTGGGAGGGAGACCCAGTACTTC. Encoded protein: CSARGNLEIGRETQYF.

This clonotype has a count of ten or more. The rearrangement joins TRBV5-1 to TRBJ2-7, with D tentatively TRBD1 or TRBD2 (5 bases each). The CDR3 is made up of 14 amino acids. Germline V CDR1 and CDR2: SGHRS, YFSETQ. Trimming took 4 bases from V and 7 from J, leaving 18 bases between them. This chain's CDR3 is CASSQGHGGGEQYF. The CDR3 coding sequence is TGCGCCAGCAGCCAAGGACACGGAGGTGGGGAGCAGTACTTC.

V usage is TRBV29-1 and J usage is TRBJ2-7; no firm D call. With 6 bases removed from V and 1 base from J, the gap between germline ends came to 7 bases. The CDR3 covers 11 residues. Germline CDR1 is SQVTM and CDR2 is ANQGSEA. CDR3 bases: TGCAGCGTCCGACAATCCTACGAGCAGTACTTC. Its translation is CSVRQSYEQYF.

This clonotype was counted many times. This chain uses TRBV20-1 with TRBJ2-1, with 15 nucleotides matching TRBD2. Trimming at V came to 0 bases and at J to 10 bases, leaving 4 bases not matched to a gene. CDR3 length: 15 amino acids. Germline CDR1 and CDR2: DFQATT and SNEGSKA (reference sequence). CDR3 loop: CSARDPGTSGREQFF. CDR3 nucleotides: TGCAGTGCTAGAGACCCCGGGACTAGCGGGAGGGAGCAGTTCTTC.

J is TRBJ1-1 and V is TRBV27, with D perhaps matching TRBD1 (5 bases). The CDR3 loop spans 13 amino acids. With 4 bases removed from V and 6 bases from J, the gap between germline ends came to 12 bases. Germline V gene lookup returns CDR1 MNHEY and CDR2 SMNVEV (reference sequence). In DNA form, the CDR3 reads TGTGCCAGCAGTTCGATGGGACGCCCTGAAGCTTTCTTT. Translated: CASSSMGRPEAFF.

This clonotype was seen a few times. The rearrangement uses TRBV29-1 and TRBJ2-7, with 10 bases matching TRBD1. J was trimmed by 1 base and V by 6 bases; bases with no gene match: 9. This CDR3 region has 15 residues. CDR1 SQVTM and CDR2 ANQGSEA come from the germline V gene. DNA of the CDR3: TGCAGCGTCCAACGGGACAGGGGAAATTCCTACGAGCAGTACTTC. It is translated as CSVQRDRGNSYEQYF.

V is TRBV27 and J is TRBJ1-2; D is undetermined. The CDR3 totals 13 residues. Germline values: CDR1 MNHEY, CDR2 SMNVEV (reference sequence). V was shortened by 2 bases and J by 8 bases, with 12 bases between the two germline ends. CDR3 loop: CASSLGPSRGYTF. In DNA form, the CDR3 reads TGTGCCAGCAGTTTAGGACCTTCGAGAGGCTACACCTTC.

This clonotype was seen at least ten times. V and J are TRBV7-3 and TRBJ2-7, with D maybe TRBD1 (6 bases). Germline CDR1 is SGHTA and CDR2 is FQGTGA. The CDR3 runs to 12 residues. The V end lost 4 bases, the J end lost 5 bases, and 9 bases lay between the germline ends. CDR3 in amino acids: CASSSAGDEQYF. DNA of the CDR3: TGTGCCAGCAGCTCGGCAGGGGACGAGCAGTACTTC. Complete variable domain (other parts from reference TRBV7-3 and TRBJ2-7): GAGVSQTPSNKVTEKGKYVELRCDPISGHTALYWYRQSLGQGPEFLIYFQGTGAADDSGLPNDRFFAVRPEGSVSTLKIQRTERGDSAVYLCASSSAGDEQYFGPGTRLTVT.